In this sample, the clone carrying this T cell receptor (beta chain) turned up a few times. Antigen: not known. These data are taken from a study of blood T cells in healthy people across ages. Study findings and constraints: Researchers said unsorted PBMCs prevented a conclusive naive versus antigen-experienced comparison.

Combining a sample-barcoded 5' primer with a J-beta primer mix, a second PCR ran for 7 to 11 cycles. Each cDNA molecule was tagged by a template-switch adaptor with 12 random nucleotides. TCRdb reprocessed the 5' RACE reads via MiXCR and lists one record per CDR3 protein. Counted here are around 970,000 distinct CDR3 sequences, just over 50% occurring once; the ten biggest clones make up roughly 23%. Samples had at least 6 million PBMCs isolated from them. The clonotype was recovered from an older woman in good health. The specimen sequenced was blood.

CDR3 bases: TGTGCCAGCAGTCGACCCCGTACAGGGGTGAATGAGCAGTACTTC. It encodes CASSRPRTGVNEQYF. V usage is TRBV28 and J usage is TRBJ2-7; TRBD1 aligns across 7 bases. Germline assignment: CDR1 MDHEN and CDR2 SYDVKM. The CDR3 is 15 amino acids. The ends lost 5 bases at V and 7 bases at J; junction bases unmatched: 14.